Listed below are T cell receptor beta chains from one sample, sequenced in a study of T cell responses to AZD1222 COVID-19 vaccine. The table came from immunoSEQ multiplex PCR; TCRdb's copy has only in-frame clones and leaves some out. The sample shows about 120,000 clones, around 90% of them seen only once. The sequencing used peripheral blood, collected 28 days after the second dose of the MenACWY control vaccine. The receptors shown here come from an adult who received the MenACWY meningococcal vaccine as a control. The CDR3 runs from the conserved cysteine through the conserved F or W. D genes are given only for firm matches. Clone sizes are given selectively: once, few, many, or a class where the clone is expanded.

size,J,D,V,CDR3,DNA
once,TRBJ2-2,TRBD2,TRBV7-6,CASSPLAGANTGELFF,TGTGCCAGCAGCCCCCTAGCGGGCGCGAACACCGGGGAGCTGTTTTTT
-,TRBJ2-6,-,TRBV19,CASSIGGDLSGANVLTF,TGTGCCAGTAGTATAGGAGGGGACCTTTCTGGGGCCAACGTCCTGACTTTC
-,TRBJ2-5,TRBD1,TRBV7-9,CASSFPGTGGGRETQYF,TGTGCCAGCAGCTTCCCCGGGACAGGGGGCGGGAGAGAGACCCAGTACTTC
-,TRBJ2-3,TRBD2,TRBV7-2,CASSLTPGGRRNTQYF,TGTGCCAGCAGCTTAACTCCGGGGGGGCGAAGGAATACGCAGTATTTT
-,TRBJ1-1,TRBD1,TRBV2,CASSGRQGERGLPEAFF,TGTGCCAGCAGTGGTCGGCAGGGGGAGAGGGGCCTCCCTGAAGCTTTCTTT
once,TRBJ2-7,-,TRBV7-5,CVMDPGLWVKASYEQYF,TGTGTCATGGACCCGGGACTATGGGTTAAGGCCTCCTACGAGCAGTACTTC
once,TRBJ2-5,TRBD1,TRBV11-2,CASSLSRQGTGAQYF,TGTGCCAGCAGCTTAAGCAGACAGGGGACCGGGGCCCAGTACTTC
-,TRBJ1-4,-,TRBV18,CASSSQARGEKLFF,TGTGCCAGCTCATCGCAGGCACGAGGGGAAAAACTGTTTTTT
-,TRBJ1-5,-,TRBV5-4,CASSHNGNQPQHF,TGTGCCAGCAGCCACAATGGCAATCAGCCCCAGCATTTT
-,TRBJ2-3,TRBD1,TRBV6-5,CASSLGQGAADTQYF,TGTGCCAGCAGTTTGGGACAGGGGGCAGCAGATACGCAGTATTTT
-,TRBJ2-1,TRBD1,TRBV4-1,CASSFWDRGYNEQFF,TGCGCCAGCAGCTTCTGGGACAGGGGCTACAATGAGCAGTTCTTC
once,TRBJ2-5,TRBD2,TRBV5-4,CASSSPGGAEETQYF,TGTGCCAGCAGCTCTCCGGGGGGGGCCGAAGAGACCCAGTACTTC
-,TRBJ1-5,TRBD1,TRBV29-1,CSVRQGAQQPQHF,TGCAGCGTAAGACAGGGGGCACAACAGCCCCAGCATTTT
-,TRBJ1-5,-,TRBV6-5,CASSRTGNSNQPQHF,TGTGCCAGCAGTCGTACAGGGAACAGCAATCAGCCCCAGCATTTT
-,TRBJ1-1,TRBD1,TRBV19,CASIGTGVYRFEAFF,TGTGCCAGTATTGGGACAGGGGTATACCGATTTGAAGCTTTCTTT
-,TRBJ2-5,-,TRBV7-2,CASSPTGKQETQYF,TGTGCCAGCAGTCCTACAGGGAAACAAGAGACCCAGTACTTC
-,TRBJ2-5,TRBD1,TRBV5-1,CASSNLRQGRQTQYF,TGCGCCAGCAGCAACTTAAGACAGGGTAGGCAGACCCAGTACTTC
-,TRBJ1-1,-,TRBV10-3,CAIRETDVNTEAFF,TGTGCCATCAGAGAGACGGACGTGAACACTGAAGCTTTCTTT
-,TRBJ2-1,-,TRBV18,CASSPNGEKANEQFF,TGTGCCAGCTCCCCTAACGGGGAGAAAGCCAATGAGCAGTTCTTC
-,TRBJ1-2,-,TRBV28,CASSPGLANYGYTF,TGTGCCAGCAGTCCCGGACTAGCTAACTATGGCTACACCTTC
-,TRBJ1-1,TRBD1,TRBV10-2,CASNWDRENTEAFF,TGCGCCAGCAATTGGGACAGGGAGAACACTGAAGCTTTCTTT
-,TRBJ2-7,-,TRBV29-1,CSVEEARAGHSYEQYF,TGCAGCGTTGAAGAGGCCCGGGCAGGTCACTCCTACGAGCAGTACTTC
-,TRBJ1-3,TRBD1,TRBV19,CASSGKQGASGNTIYF,TGTGCCAGTAGTGGAAAACAGGGGGCGAGTGGAAACACCATATATTTT
few,TRBJ1-1,TRBD1,TRBV10-3,CAISEAGGWNTEAFF,TGTGCCATCAGTGAAGCAGGGGGCTGGAACACTGAAGCTTTCTTT
-,TRBJ2-6,TRBD1,TRBV4-3,CASSQDLTGPSSPNVLTF,TGCGCCAGCAGCCAAGATCTGACAGGGCCCAGCTCGCCCAACGTCCTGACTTTC
-,TRBJ1-2,-,TRBV3-1/TRBV3-2,CASSQESFGGYTF,TGTGCCAGCAGCCAAGAGTCCTTCGGTGGCTACACCTTC
-,TRBJ2-1,TRBD2,TRBV9,CASSIGLAPNEQFF,TGTGCCAGCAGCATCGGACTAGCCCCCAATGAGCAGTTCTTC
-,TRBJ2-2,TRBD1,TRBV28,CASSFSSGTALTGELFF,TGTGCCAGCAGTTTTTCATCCGGGACAGCCCTAACCGGGGAGCTGTTTTTT
-,TRBJ2-2,TRBD1,TRBV12-3/TRBV12-4,CASTLDRAGELFF,TGTGCCAGCACTCTCGACAGGGCCGGGGAGCTGTTTTTT
few,TRBJ1-4,-,TRBV10-3,CAISASGTNEKLFF,TGTGCCATCAGTGCCAGCGGAACTAATGAAAAACTGTTTTTT
-,TRBJ1-5,-,TRBV28,CASRLQGQGNQPQHF,TGTGCCAGCAGACTACAGGGACAAGGCAATCAGCCCCAGCATTTT
-,TRBJ2-5,-,TRBV25-1,CASREGGGLETQYF,TGTGCCAGCCGTGAGGGTGGGGGGCTGGAGACCCAGTACTTC
-,TRBJ2-1,-,TRBV5-1,CASSRGDSYNEQFF,TGCGCCAGCAGCCGGGGCGACTCCTACAATGAGCAGTTCTTC
-,TRBJ2-1,-,TRBV19,CASSILQGNNEQFF,TGTGCCAGTAGTATATTGCAGGGGAACAATGAGCAGTTCTTC
-,TRBJ1-2,-,TRBV6-5,CASSYRAGNYGYTF,TGTGCCAGCAGTTACCGTGCAGGGAACTATGGCTACACCTTC
-,TRBJ1-1,-,TRBV7-9,CASSLVLRDVAAFF,TGTGCCAGCAGCTTAGTACTCAGGGATGTCGCAGCTTTCTTT
-,TRBJ1-1,-,TRBV29-1,CSVDYTEAFF,TGCAGCGTTGATTACACTGAAGCTTTCTTT
-,TRBJ2-5,-,TRBV30,CAWNKAARETQYF,TGTGCCTGGAACAAGGCAGCTCGGGAGACCCAGTACTTC
-,TRBJ2-3,-,TRBV7-6,CASSLARASTDTQYF,TGTGCCAGCAGCTTAGCTCGAGCTAGCACAGATACGCAGTATTTT
-,TRBJ2-7,-,TRBV27,CASSLSGGEQYF,TGTGCCAGCAGTTTATCTGGTGGCGAGCAGTACTTC
-,TRBJ2-1,-,TRBV7-9,CASSLSGSSYNEQFF,TGTGCCAGCAGCTTAAGCGGAAGCTCCTACAATGAGCAGTTCTTC
once,TRBJ2-2,TRBD1,TRBV9,CASSVEFGTGDTGELFF,TGTGCCAGCAGCGTAGAGTTCGGGACAGGGGACACCGGGGAGCTGTTTTTT
once,TRBJ2-7,TRBD2,TRBV5-8,CASSLGPGLAGAGEQYF,TGTGCCAGCAGCTTGGGCCCGGGACTAGCGGGAGCTGGCGAGCAGTACTTC
-,TRBJ1-1,-,TRBV18,CASSPNTEAFF,TGTGCCAGCTCTCCCAACACTGAAGCTTTCTTT
-,TRBJ2-7,-,TRBV3-1/TRBV3-2,CASSHWSGLSSYEQYF,TGTGCCAGCAGCCATTGGAGCGGACTGAGCTCCTACGAGCAGTACTTC
-,TRBJ1-5,-,TRBV27,CASSLSHNQPQHF,TGTGCCAGCAGTTTATCCCACAATCAGCCCCAGCATTTT
-,TRBJ2-7,-,TRBV28,CASSPPWGLRDEQYF,TGTGCCAGCAGTCCTCCTTGGGGACTTCGGGACGAGCAGTACTTC
-,TRBJ1-5,TRBD1,TRBV24-1,CATSPQGASGNQPQHF,TGTGCCACCAGCCCACAGGGGGCGTCGGGCAATCAGCCCCAGCATTTT
-,TRBJ1-5,TRBD1,TRBV5-1,CASSPGQGSNQPQHF,TGCGCCAGCAGCCCCGGACAGGGGAGCAATCAGCCCCAGCATTTT
-,TRBJ2-4,TRBD1,TRBV18,CASFSLSTGAHIQYF,TGTGCCAGCTTCTCCCTGTCGACAGGGGCGCACATTCAGTACTTC
-,TRBJ1-2,TRBD1,TRBV27,CASSTGTGTYGYTF,TGTGCCAGCAGCACCGGGACAGGGACCTATGGCTACACCTTC
-,TRBJ2-7,TRBD1,TRBV19,CASSLSWTGRSYEQYF,TGTGCCAGTAGTCTCTCATGGACAGGGCGTTCCTACGAGCAGTACTTC
-,TRBJ2-5,TRBD1,TRBV10-3,CATRQGQETQYF,TGTGCCACTCGACAGGGCCAAGAGACCCAGTACTTC
-,TRBJ1-3,-,TRBV5-1,CASSLTTGSNTIYF,TGCGCCAGCAGCTTGACCACAGGGAGTAACACCATATATTTT
-,TRBJ2-3,-,TRBV14,CASSQDSGGGTDTQYF,TGTGCCAGCAGCCAAGATTCCGGGGGCGGCACAGATACGCAGTATTTT
-,TRBJ2-3,-,TRBV25-1,CASSLGAGDTQYF,TGTGCCAGCAGCCTGGGGGCCGGAGATACGCAGTATTTT
-,TRBJ1-3,TRBD1,TRBV6-2/TRBV6-3,CASSPSKGAPSGNTIYF,TGTGCCAGCAGCCCTTCTAAGGGGGCGCCATCCGGAAACACCATATATTTT
-,TRBJ1-1,-,TRBV2,CASSPRRGNFKNTEAFF,TGTGCCAGCAGTCCCCGGAGAGGCAACTTTAAAAACACTGAAGCTTTCTTT
few,TRBJ1-1,-,TRBV29-1,CSVDRRGTNTEAFF,TGCAGCGTTGATCGGCGGGGAACGAACACTGAAGCTTTCTTT
few,TRBJ1-2,-,TRBV12-3/TRBV12-4,CASSLEQPLGYTF,TGTGCCAGCAGTTTGGAACAGCCTTTGGGCTACACCTTC